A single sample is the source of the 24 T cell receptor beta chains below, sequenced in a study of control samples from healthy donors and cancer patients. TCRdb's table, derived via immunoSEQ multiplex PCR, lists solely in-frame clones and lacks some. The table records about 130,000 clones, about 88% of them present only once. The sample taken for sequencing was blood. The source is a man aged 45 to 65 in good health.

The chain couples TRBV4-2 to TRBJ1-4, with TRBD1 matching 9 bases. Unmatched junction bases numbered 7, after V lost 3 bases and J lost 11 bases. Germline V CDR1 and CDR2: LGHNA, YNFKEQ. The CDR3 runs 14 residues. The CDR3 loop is CASSHDPGQGKLFF. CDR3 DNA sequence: TGTGCCAGCAGCCACGATCCGGGACAGGGCAAACTGTTTTTT.

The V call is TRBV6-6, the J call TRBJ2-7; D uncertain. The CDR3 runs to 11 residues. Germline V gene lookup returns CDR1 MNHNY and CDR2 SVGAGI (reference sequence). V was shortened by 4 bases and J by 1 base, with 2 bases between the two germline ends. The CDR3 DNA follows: TGTGCCAGCAGTTTTTCCTACGAGCAGTACTTC. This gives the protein CASSFSYEQYF.

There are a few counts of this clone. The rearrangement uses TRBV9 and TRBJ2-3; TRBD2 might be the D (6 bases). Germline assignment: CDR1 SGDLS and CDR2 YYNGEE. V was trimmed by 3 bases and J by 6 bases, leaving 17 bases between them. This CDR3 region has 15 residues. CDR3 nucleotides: TGTGCCAGCAGCGCTCCCGTGGGCGGGGTGGATACGCAGTATTTT. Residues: CASSAPVGGVDTQYF.

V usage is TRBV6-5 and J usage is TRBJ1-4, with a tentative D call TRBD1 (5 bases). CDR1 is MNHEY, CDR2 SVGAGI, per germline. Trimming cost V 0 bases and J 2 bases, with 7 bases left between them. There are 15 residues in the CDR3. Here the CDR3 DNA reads TGTGCCAGCAGTTACTCGACAGCTACTAATGAAAAACTGTTTTTT. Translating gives CASSYSTATNEKLFF.

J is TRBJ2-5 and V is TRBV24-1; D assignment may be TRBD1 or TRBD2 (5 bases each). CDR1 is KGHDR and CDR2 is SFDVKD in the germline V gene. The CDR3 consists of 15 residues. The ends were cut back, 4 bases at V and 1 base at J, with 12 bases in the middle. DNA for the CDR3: TGTGCCACCAGTGACCGGGACGGTGGCCAAGAGACCCAGTACTTC. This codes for CATSDRDGGQETQYF.

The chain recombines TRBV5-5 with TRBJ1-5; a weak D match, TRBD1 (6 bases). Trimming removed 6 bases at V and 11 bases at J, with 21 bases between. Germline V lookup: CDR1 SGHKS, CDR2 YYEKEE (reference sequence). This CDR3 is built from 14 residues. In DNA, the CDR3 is TGTGCCAGCAACAATGGACAGCCCAATCGGGCCCAGCATTTT. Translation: CASNNGQPNRAQHF.

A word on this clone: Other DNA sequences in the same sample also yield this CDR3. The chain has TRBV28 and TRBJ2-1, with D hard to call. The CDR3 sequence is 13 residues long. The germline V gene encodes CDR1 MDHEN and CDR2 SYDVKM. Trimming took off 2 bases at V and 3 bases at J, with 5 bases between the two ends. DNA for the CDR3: TGTGCCAGCAGTTTACCTGGCTACAATGAGCAGTTCTTC. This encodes CASSLPGYNEQFF.

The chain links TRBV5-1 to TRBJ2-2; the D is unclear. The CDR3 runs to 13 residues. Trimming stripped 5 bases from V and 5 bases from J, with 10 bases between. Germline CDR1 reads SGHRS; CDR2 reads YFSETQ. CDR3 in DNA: TGCGCCAGCAGGGTTGGGTGGACCGGGGAGCTGTTTTTT. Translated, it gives CASRVGWTGELFF.

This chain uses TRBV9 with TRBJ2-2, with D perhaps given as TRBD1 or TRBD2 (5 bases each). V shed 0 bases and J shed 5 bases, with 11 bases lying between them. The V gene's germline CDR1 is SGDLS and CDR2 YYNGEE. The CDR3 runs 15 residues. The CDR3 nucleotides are TGTGCCAGCAGCGTAGAATTTGGGGGTACCGGGGAGCTGTTTTTT. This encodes CASSVEFGGTGELFF.

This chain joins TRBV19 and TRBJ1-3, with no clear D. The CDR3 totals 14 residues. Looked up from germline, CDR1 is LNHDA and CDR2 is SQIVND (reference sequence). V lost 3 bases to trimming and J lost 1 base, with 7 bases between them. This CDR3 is CASSITRSGNTIYF. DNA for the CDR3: TGTGCCAGTAGTATCACGCGGTCTGGAAACACCATATATTTT.

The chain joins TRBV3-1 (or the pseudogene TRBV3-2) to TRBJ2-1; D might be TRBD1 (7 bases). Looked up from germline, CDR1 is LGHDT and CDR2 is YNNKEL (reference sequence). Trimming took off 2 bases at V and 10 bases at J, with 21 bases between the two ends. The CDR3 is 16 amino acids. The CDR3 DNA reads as TGTGCCAGCAGCCAAATTTTGCGGCTCCAGGGGGGAGAGCAGTTCTTC. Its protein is CASSQILRLQGGEQFF.

CDR3 in DNA: TGTGCCAGTAGTATCGGGATGGTCTCTGGGGCCAACGTCCTGACTTTC. Protein product: CASSIGMVSGANVLTF. The rearrangement links TRBV19 to TRBJ2-6; tentatively, D is TRBD2 (5 bases). The germline V and J ends were trimmed by 3 bases and 0 bases, with 9 bases remaining between them. Germline CDR1 LNHDA, CDR2 SQIVND (reference sequence). CDR3 length: 16 residues.

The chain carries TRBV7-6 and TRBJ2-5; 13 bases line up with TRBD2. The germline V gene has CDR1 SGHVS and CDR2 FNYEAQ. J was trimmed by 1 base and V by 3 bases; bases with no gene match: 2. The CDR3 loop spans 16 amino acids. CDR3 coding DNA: TGTGCCAGCAGCTTGTGGACTAGCGGGGGCCAAGAGACCCAGTACTTC. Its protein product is CASSLWTSGGQETQYF.

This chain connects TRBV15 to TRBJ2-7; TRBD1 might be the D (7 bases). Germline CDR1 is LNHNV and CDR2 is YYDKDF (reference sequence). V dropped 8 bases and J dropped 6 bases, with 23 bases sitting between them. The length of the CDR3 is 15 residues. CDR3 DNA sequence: TGTGCCACCCAGGAGGGACAGTCGATATCCGGCGAGCAGTACTTC. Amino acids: CATQEGQSISGEQYF.

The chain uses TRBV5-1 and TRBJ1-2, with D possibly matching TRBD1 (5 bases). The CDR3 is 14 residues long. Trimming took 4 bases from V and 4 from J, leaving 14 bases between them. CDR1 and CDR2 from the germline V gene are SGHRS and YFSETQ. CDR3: CASSPATRAYGYTF. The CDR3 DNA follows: TGCGCCAGCAGCCCGGCGACCAGGGCCTATGGCTACACCTTC.

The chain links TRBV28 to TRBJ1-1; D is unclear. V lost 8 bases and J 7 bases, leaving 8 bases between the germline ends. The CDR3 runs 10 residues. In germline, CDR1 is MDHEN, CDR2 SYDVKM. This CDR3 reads CASVNDEAFF. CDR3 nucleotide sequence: TGTGCCAGCGTAAATGATGAAGCTTTCTTT. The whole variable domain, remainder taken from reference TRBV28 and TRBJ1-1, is DVKVTQSSRYLVKRTGEKVFLECVQDMDHENMFWYRQDPGLGLRLIYFSYDVKMKEKGDIPEGYSVSREKKERFSLILESASTNQTSMYLCASVNDEAFFGQGTRLTVV.

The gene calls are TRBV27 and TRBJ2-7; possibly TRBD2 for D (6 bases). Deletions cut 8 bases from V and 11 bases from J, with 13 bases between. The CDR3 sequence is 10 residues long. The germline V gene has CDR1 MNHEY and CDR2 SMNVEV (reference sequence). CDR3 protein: CASRRGGKYF. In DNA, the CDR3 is TGTGCCAGCCGGAGGGGCGGGAAGTACTTC.

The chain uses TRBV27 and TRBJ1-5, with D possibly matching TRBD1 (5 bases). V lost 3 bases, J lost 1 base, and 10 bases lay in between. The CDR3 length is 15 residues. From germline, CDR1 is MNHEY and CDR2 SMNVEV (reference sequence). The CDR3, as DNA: TGTGCCAGCAGTTTGACAGCTCGCAGCAATCAGCCCCAGCATTTT. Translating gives CASSLTARSNQPQHF.

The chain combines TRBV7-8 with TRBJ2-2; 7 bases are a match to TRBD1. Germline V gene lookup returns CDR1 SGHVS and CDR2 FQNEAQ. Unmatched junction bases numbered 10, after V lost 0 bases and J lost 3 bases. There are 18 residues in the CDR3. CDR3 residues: CASSLALVGTDYTGELFF. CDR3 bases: TGTGCCAGCAGCTTAGCGTTGGTTGGGACAGATTACACCGGGGAGCTGTTTTTT. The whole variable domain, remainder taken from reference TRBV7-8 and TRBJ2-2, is GAGVSQSPRYKVAKRGQDVALRCDPISGHVSLFWYQQALGQGPEFLTYFQNEAQLDKSGLPSDRFFAERPEGSVSTLKIQRTQQEDSAVYLCASSLALVGTDYTGELFFGEGSRLTVL.

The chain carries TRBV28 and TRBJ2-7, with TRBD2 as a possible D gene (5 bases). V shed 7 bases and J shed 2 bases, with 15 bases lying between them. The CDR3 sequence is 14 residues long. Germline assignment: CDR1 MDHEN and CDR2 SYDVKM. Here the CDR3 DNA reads TGTGCCAGCAACCCTCCGGGGAACGCCTACGAGCAGTACTTC. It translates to CASNPPGNAYEQYF. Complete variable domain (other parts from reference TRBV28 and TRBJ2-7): DVKVTQSSRYLVKRTGEKVFLECVQDMDHENMFWYRQDPGLGLRLIYFSYDVKMKEKGDIPEGYSVSREKKERFSLILESASTNQTSMYLCASNPPGNAYEQYFGPGTRLTVT.

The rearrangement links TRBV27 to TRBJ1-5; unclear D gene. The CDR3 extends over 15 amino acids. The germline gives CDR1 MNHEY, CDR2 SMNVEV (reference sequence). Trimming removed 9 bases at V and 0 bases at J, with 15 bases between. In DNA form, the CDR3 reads TGTGCCAGTTCCCCCGGGATTTTTAGCAATCAGCCCCAGCATTTT. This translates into CASSPGIFSNQPQHF.

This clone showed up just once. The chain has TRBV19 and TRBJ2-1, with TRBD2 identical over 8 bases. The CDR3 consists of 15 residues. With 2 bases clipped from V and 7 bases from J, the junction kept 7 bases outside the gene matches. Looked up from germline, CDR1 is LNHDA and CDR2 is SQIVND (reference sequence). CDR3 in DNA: TGTGCCAGTAGTATATCAGCGGGGGTGTTGAATGAGCAGTTCTTC. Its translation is CASSISAGVLNEQFF.

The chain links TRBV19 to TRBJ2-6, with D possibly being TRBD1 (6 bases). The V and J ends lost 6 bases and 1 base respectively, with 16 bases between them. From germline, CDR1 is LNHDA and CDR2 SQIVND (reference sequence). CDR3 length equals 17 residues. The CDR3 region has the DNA TGTGCCAGTAGAAGAGGGGGTGGTGTGTCTGGGGCCAACGTCCTGACTTTC. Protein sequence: CASRRGGGVSGANVLTF.

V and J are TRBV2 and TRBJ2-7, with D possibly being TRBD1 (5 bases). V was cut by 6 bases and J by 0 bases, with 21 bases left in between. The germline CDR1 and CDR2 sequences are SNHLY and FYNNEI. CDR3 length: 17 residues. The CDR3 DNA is TGTGCCAGCAGGACCCCGAATCGGACACGTATCTCCTACGAGCAGTACTTC. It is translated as CASRTPNRTRISYEQYF.